A selection of T cell receptor beta chains follows, all from one sample in a study of shared clonotypes between healthy human individuals. Assay: immunoSEQ multiplex PCR; the TCRdb copy retains only in-frame clones and omits some. The sample lists about 500,000 clones, approximately 80% occurring once. Source material: PBMCs. The receptors were sampled from a woman in her thirties or forties in good health. Some clones in this sample may be carry-over from other donors' samples. The CDR3 runs from the conserved cysteine through the conserved F or W. Fields, in order: clone size, J gene, D gene, V gene, CDR3 protein, CDR3 DNA. A D gene is named only where the DNA matches it firmly. Only some rows state a clone size, as once, few, many or a class for expanded clones.

size: few; J: TRBJ2-3; D: .; V: TRBV4-1; CDR3: CASSQVGGLGTQYF; DNA: TGCGCCAGCAGCCAAGTGGGGGGATTGGGTACGCAGTATTTT
size: once; J: TRBJ2-1; D: .; V: TRBV4-1; CDR3: CASSQAPGYNEQFF; DNA: TGCGCCAGCAGCCAAGCCCCTGGCTACAATGAGCAGTTCTTC
size: .; J: TRBJ2-2; D: TRBD2; V: TRBV30; CDR3: CAWSAFLAGGDTGELFF; DNA: TGTGCCTGGAGTGCCTTCCTCGCGGGAGGGGACACCGGGGAGCTGTTTTTT
size: .; J: TRBJ1-2; D: .; V: TRBV10-3; CDR3: CAISSGTDYGYTF; DNA: TGTGCCATCAGCTCCGGGACGGACTATGGCTACACCTTC
size: .; J: TRBJ1-1; D: TRBD1; V: TRBV7-9; CDR3: CASSELDRETEAFF; DNA: TGTGCCAGCAGCGAACTGGACAGGGAAACTGAAGCTTTCTTT
size: .; J: TRBJ2-7; D: .; V: TRBV6-5; CDR3: CASSPLGRRDEQYF; DNA: TGTGCCAGCAGCCCACTAGGACGTCGGGACGAGCAGTACTTC
size: .; J: TRBJ2-3; D: .; V: TRBV5-5; CDR3: CASSFGAGTDTQYF; DNA: TGTGCCAGCAGCTTCGGGGCAGGCACAGATACGCAGTATTTT
size: .; J: TRBJ2-1; D: .; V: TRBV19; CDR3: CASSTAGQLYNEQFF; DNA: TGTGCCAGTAGTACGGCGGGGCAGCTCTACAATGAGCAGTTCTTC
size: few; J: TRBJ2-3; D: TRBD2; V: TRBV28; CDR3: CASSLPAGLTDTQYF; DNA: TGTGCCAGCAGTTTACCGGCGGGACTAACAGATACGCAGTATTTT
size: .; J: TRBJ2-7; D: .; V: TRBV7-2; CDR3: CASSMYRNEQYF; DNA: TGTGCCAGCAGCATGTATAGGAACGAGCAGTACTTC
size: .; J: TRBJ2-5; D: .; V: TRBV18; CDR3: CASSPPQGGETQYF; DNA: TGTGCCAGCTCACCACCTCAAGGAGGAGAGACCCAGTACTTC
size: .; J: TRBJ1-5; D: .; V: TRBV7-2; CDR3: CASSLGGHPNQPQHF; DNA: TGTGCCAGCAGCTTAGGGGGACACCCGAATCAACCCCAGCATTTT
size: .; J: TRBJ2-4; D: .; V: TRBV7-9; CDR3: CASSLGMGAGDIQYF; DNA: TGTGCCAGCAGCTTAGGGATGGGGGCGGGGGACATTCAGTACTTC
size: .; J: TRBJ1-1; D: .; V: TRBV19; CDR3: CASSIVGGRTEAFF; DNA: TGTGCCAGTAGTATCGTGGGGGGGAGGACTGAAGCTTTCTTT
size: .; J: TRBJ2-2; D: .; V: TRBV28; CDR3: CATGLPGGSGTGELFF; DNA: TGTGCCACAGGGCTCCCAGGGGGGAGTGGCACCGGGGAGCTGTTTTTT
size: .; J: TRBJ2-7; D: TRBD1; V: TRBV29-1; CDR3: CSVEDREQGMAYEQYF; DNA: TGCAGCGTTGAAGATCGAGAACAGGGGATGGCCTACGAGCAGTACTTC
size: .; J: TRBJ1-3; D: TRBD1; V: TRBV18; CDR3: CATSLQGTAGNTIYF; DNA: TGTGCCACCTCACTACAGGGGACGGCTGGAAACACCATATATTTT
size: .; J: TRBJ2-1; D: TRBD1; V: TRBV2; CDR3: CASTFLDRGPGNEQFF; DNA: TGTGCCAGCACGTTCCTGGACAGGGGGCCGGGCAATGAGCAGTTCTTC
size: many; J: TRBJ2-1; D: TRBD2; V: TRBV10-2; CDR3: CASSGTSKGNEQFF; DNA: TGCGCCAGCAGTGGGACTAGTAAGGGCAATGAGCAGTTCTTC
size: few; J: TRBJ1-1; D: .; V: TRBV5-1; CDR3: CASSLVGPENTEAFF; DNA: TGCGCCAGCAGCTTGGTGGGACCGGAGAACACTGAAGCTTTCTTT
size: .; J: TRBJ2-2; D: TRBD2; V: TRBV7-8; CDR3: CASSPTSGRAVGELFF; DNA: TGTGCCAGCAGCCCTACTAGCGGGAGGGCCGTCGGGGAGCTGTTTTTT
size: .; J: TRBJ2-5; D: .; V: TRBV11-2; CDR3: CASSLDGGARETQYF; DNA: TGTGCCAGCAGCTTAGATGGGGGGGCGAGGGAGACCCAGTACTTC
size: .; J: TRBJ2-1; D: TRBD2; V: TRBV15; CDR3: CATSRDLAGDEQFF; DNA: TGTGCCACCAGCAGAGATCTGGCGGGGGACGAGCAGTTCTTC
size: .; J: TRBJ2-7; D: .; V: TRBV6-6; CDR3: CASSKGTYEQYF; DNA: TGTGCCAGCAGTAAGGGCACCTACGAGCAGTACTTC
size: many; J: TRBJ1-4; D: TRBD1; V: TRBV5-1; CDR3: CASSKDRVGAATNEKLFF; DNA: TGCGCCAGCAGCAAGGACAGGGTTGGAGCCGCAACTAATGAAAAACTGTTTTTT
size: .; J: TRBJ2-1; D: TRBD2; V: TRBV5-6; CDR3: CASSLGGGSSYNEQFF; DNA: TGTGCCAGCAGCTTGGGCGGCGGGAGCTCCTACAATGAGCAGTTCTTC
size: .; J: TRBJ2-1; D: .; V: TRBV4-1; CDR3: CASSQVGGMSSYNEQFF; DNA: TGCGCCAGCAGCCAAGTTGGCGGGATGAGCTCCTACAATGAGCAGTTCTTC
size: .; J: TRBJ1-1; D: .; V: TRBV7-2; CDR3: CASSLAGYGAFF; DNA: TGTGCCAGCAGCTTAGCCGGGTACGGAGCTTTCTTT
size: many; J: TRBJ2-1; D: .; V: TRBV4-2; CDR3: CASSQTGPQFF; DNA: TGTGCCAGCAGCCAAACGGGGCCGCAGTTCTTC
size: few; J: TRBJ1-2; D: TRBD1; V: TRBV5-6; CDR3: CASSLARGLYGYTF; DNA: TGTGCCAGCAGCTTGGCCAGGGGGCTCTATGGCTACACCTTC
size: .; J: TRBJ2-5; D: .; V: TRBV7-2; CDR3: CASSQGQGWRETQYF; DNA: TGTGCCAGCAGCCAAGGACAAGGTTGGCGGGAGACCCAGTACTTC
size: .; J: TRBJ2-7; D: TRBD2; V: TRBV7-2; CDR3: CASSPRTRSFEQYF; DNA: TGTGCCAGCAGCCCCCGGACTAGATCCTTCGAGCAGTACTTC
size: .; J: TRBJ2-4; D: TRBD2; V: TRBV15; CDR3: CATSRDGREIGLKYF; DNA: TGTGCCACCAGCAGAGATGGGCGGGAGATCGGGCTTAAGTACTTC
size: once; J: TRBJ1-2; D: .; V: TRBV9; CDR3: CASSVEAWVPIYGYTF; DNA: TGTGCCAGCAGCGTTGAGGCCTGGGTCCCTATCTATGGCTACACCTTC
size: .; J: TRBJ2-3; D: .; V: TRBV5-1; CDR3: CASNPLGADTQYF; DNA: TGCGCCAGCAACCCCCTCGGGGCAGATACGCAGTATTTT
size: once; J: TRBJ2-3; D: TRBD2; V: TRBV7-2; CDR3: CASSPVEWGGQCYF; DNA: TGTGCCAGCAGCCCTGTGGAGTGGGGAGGGCAGTGTTATTTT
size: .; J: TRBJ2-1; D: .; V: TRBV29-1; CDR3: CSVGERTNEQFF; DNA: TGCAGCGTCGGGGAAAGGACCAATGAGCAGTTCTTC
size: .; J: TRBJ2-1; D: TRBD2; V: TRBV5-1; CDR3: CASSPGLAGNYNEQFF; DNA: TGCGCCAGCAGCCCCGGACTAGCGGGAAACTACAATGAGCAGTTCTTC
size: few; J: TRBJ1-1; D: .; V: TRBV30; CDR3: CAWSVGLGSTEAFF; DNA: TGTGCCTGGAGTGTAGGGTTAGGCAGCACTGAAGCTTTCTTT
size: .; J: TRBJ1-2; D: .; V: TRBV6-4; CDR3: CASNIFPGVTRYTF; DNA: TGTGCCAGCAATATCTTTCCGGGAGTAACCCGCTACACCTTC
size: many; J: TRBJ2-7; D: .; V: TRBV5-1; CDR3: CASSLGDYEQYF; DNA: TGCGCCAGCAGCTTGGGAGACTACGAGCAGTACTTC
size: .; J: TRBJ2-3; D: TRBD2; V: TRBV4-3; CDR3: CASSQDASGFTDTQYF; DNA: TGCGCCAGCAGCCAAGATGCTAGCGGGTTCACAGATACGCAGTATTTT
size: .; J: TRBJ1-2; D: .; V: TRBV10-3; CDR3: CAIAIQQNLYGYTF; DNA: TGTGCCATCGCGATCCAGCAGAACCTATATGGCTACACCTTC
size: .; J: TRBJ2-3; D: .; V: TRBV7-2; CDR3: CASSLAGRVTDTQYF; DNA: TGTGCCAGCAGCTTAGCCGGCAGGGTAACAGATACGCAGTATTTT
size: .; J: TRBJ1-1; D: .; V: TRBV6-1; CDR3: CASSEVQGSKAFF; DNA: TGTGCCAGCAGTGAAGTGCAGGGGTCGAAAGCTTTCTTT
size: .; J: TRBJ2-1; D: TRBD2; V: TRBV30; CDR3: CARTRLAGGDEQFF; DNA: TGTGCCCGTACCCGACTAGCGGGAGGGGATGAGCAGTTCTTC
size: .; J: TRBJ2-6; D: .; V: TRBV27; CDR3: CASSPLGQARISGANVLTF; DNA: TGTGCCAGCAGTCCCCTGGGGCAGGCCAGAATCTCTGGGGCCAACGTCCTGACTTTC
size: few; J: TRBJ2-5; D: .; V: TRBV2; CDR3: CASSVREGTQYF; DNA: TGTGCCAGCAGTGTTCGCGAAGGGACCCAGTACTTC
size: once; J: TRBJ2-3; D: .; V: TRBV7-8; CDR3: CASSLAGPDTQYF; DNA: TGTGCCAGCAGCTTGGCTGGGCCAGATACGCAGTATTTT
size: few; J: TRBJ1-1; D: .; V: TRBV28; CDR3: CASRQGRSDTEAFF; DNA: TGTGCCAGCAGGCAGGGGAGAAGCGACACTGAAGCTTTCTTT
size: .; J: TRBJ2-1; D: TRBD2; V: TRBV15; CDR3: CATSNGLEINEQFF; DNA: TGTGCCACCAGCAACGGACTAGAAATTAATGAGCAGTTCTTC
size: .; J: TRBJ1-3; D: .; V: TRBV28; CDR3: CASSFIGVDSGNTIYF; DNA: TGTGCCAGCAGTTTCATTGGGGTCGACTCTGGAAACACCATATATTTT
size: few; J: TRBJ1-2; D: .; V: TRBV29-1; CDR3: CSVDWGYGYTF; DNA: TGCAGCGTTGATTGGGGCTATGGCTACACCTTC
size: .; J: TRBJ2-1; D: .; V: TRBV21-1; CDR3: CASRRGTSGRSYNEQFF; DNA: TGTGCCAGCAGAAGGGGGACTAGCGGGAGGAGTTACAATGAGCAGTTCTTC